The sample holds one count of the clone carrying this T cell receptor beta chain. Its specificity is not known. The PCR ran on 60 Vbeta and 13 Jbeta primers. Clones were read by immunoSEQ multiplex PCR, and TCRdb kept only the in-frame ones, dropping some. The sample holds 100,000 to 120,000 clones, roughly 15% seen once. This record comes from a study of cytomegalovirus exposure and HLA in healthy donors. V gave up 5 bases and J gave up 0 bases; unmatched junction bases: 10. Germline V gene lookup returns CDR1 SGHVS and CDR2 FNYEAQ. The CDR3 runs to 17 residues. Nominal health characterized the donors when sampled, though unrecorded immune exposures were likely. Findings and limits, study-wide: A previous analysis found most TCR beta V segments productive roughly 87% or roughly 30% of the time.

The chain links TRBV7-6 to TRBJ1-1; 9 positions match TRBD1. The TCR originated in a female donor in good health and CMV-seronegative. Sample: PBMCs. Here the CDR3 reads CASSTARDRAMNTEAFF. CDR3 coding DNA: TGTGCCAGCAGCACAGCCCGGGACAGGGCCATGAACACTGAAGCTTTCTTT.